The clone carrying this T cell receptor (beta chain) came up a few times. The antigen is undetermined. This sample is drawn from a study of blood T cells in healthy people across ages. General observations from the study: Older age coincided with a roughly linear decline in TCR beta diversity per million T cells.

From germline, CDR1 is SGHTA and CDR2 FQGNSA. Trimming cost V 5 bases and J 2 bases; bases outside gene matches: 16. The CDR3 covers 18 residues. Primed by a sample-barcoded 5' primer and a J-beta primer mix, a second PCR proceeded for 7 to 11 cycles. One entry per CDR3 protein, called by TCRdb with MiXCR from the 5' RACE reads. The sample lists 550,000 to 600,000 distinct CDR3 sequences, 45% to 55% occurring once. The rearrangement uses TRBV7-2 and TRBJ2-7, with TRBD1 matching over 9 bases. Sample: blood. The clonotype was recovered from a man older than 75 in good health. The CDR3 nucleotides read TGTGCCAGCAGCCCACGACCTGGGACAGGGAGGGTCCCCTACGAGCAGTACTTC. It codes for CASSPRPGTGRVPYEQYF.